The T cell receptor (beta chain) described here comes from a study of blood T cell repertoires in COVID-19. The CDR3 totals 13 residues. V was clipped by 3 bases and J by 5 bases, with 13 bases between them. Germline V gene lookup returns CDR1 DFQATT and CDR2 SNEGSKA (reference sequence). In the original workflow: How many nucleated cells were present was estimated from reference gene primer amplification. This table comes from immunoSEQ multiplex PCR, and its TCRdb copy is limited to in-frame clones, with some not included. D and trimming come from the DNA, and the V and J calls and clone size come from that table. The table shows some 390,000 clones, with 80% to 90% occurring only once.

V gene TRBV20-1 combines with J gene TRBJ2-5; D perhaps matches TRBD1 (6 bases). The sequence was collected from a woman aged 55-70 years with COVID-19, enrolled during active disease. The material sequenced was peripheral blood. As DNA, the CDR3 is TGCAGTGCTAGTTCAGGGGTGGGGGAGACCCAGTACTTC. As protein: CSASSGVGETQYF.